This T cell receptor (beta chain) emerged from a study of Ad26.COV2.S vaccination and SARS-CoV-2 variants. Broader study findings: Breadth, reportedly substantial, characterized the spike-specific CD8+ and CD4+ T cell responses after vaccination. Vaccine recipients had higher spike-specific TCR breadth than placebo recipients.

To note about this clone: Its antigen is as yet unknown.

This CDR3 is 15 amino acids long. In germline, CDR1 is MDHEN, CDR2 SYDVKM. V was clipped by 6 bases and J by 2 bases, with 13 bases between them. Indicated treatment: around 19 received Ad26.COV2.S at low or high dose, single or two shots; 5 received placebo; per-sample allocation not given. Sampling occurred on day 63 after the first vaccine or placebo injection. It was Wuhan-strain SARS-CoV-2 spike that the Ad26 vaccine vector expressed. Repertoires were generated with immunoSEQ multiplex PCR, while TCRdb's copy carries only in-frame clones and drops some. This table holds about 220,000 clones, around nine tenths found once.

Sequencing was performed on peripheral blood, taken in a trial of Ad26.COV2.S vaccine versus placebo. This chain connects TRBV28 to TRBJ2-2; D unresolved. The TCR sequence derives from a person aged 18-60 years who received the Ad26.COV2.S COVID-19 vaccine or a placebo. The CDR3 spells CASRPSMGNTGELFF. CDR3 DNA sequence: TGTGCCAGCAGACCTTCAATGGGAAACACCGGGGAGCTGTTTTTT.